The 20 T cell receptor beta chains below were found in one sample sequenced in a study of response to subunit inactivated influenza vaccine (dated by TCRdb to the late 2010s). Receptor libraries were prepared by RT-PCR. The run used an Illumina HiSeq 2500. The public sequencing data were trimmed at Q25 with fastp and processed into clonotypes with MiXCR by TCRdb, which kept only in-frame beta chains. CDR3 protein sequences are deduplicated, and each keeps its most common genes and DNA. This sample gives a few hundred thousand distinct CDR3 sequences in total; 13% to 15% of them show up just once. The leading ten clones occupy 8.5% to 14% of the sample. Sequenced here: PBMCs from blood, sampled roughly 12 days after vaccination. These receptors were obtained from a man in his fifties who received an inactivated influenza vaccine. Donor details come from another sample of the same person, matched by shared clones.

This clonotype has a count of ten or more. The rearrangement uses TRBV12-3 or TRBV12-4 and TRBJ2-5; D is possibly TRBD2 (6 bases). This CDR3 spans 14 amino acids. The V gene lost 6 bases and the J gene lost 1 base, with 12 bases spanning the gap. The CDR3 region has the DNA TGTGCCAGCAGCTTACCGGGACTCCAAGAGACCCAGTACTTC. It translates to CASSLPGLQETQYF.

This clonotype was counted only a few times. The chain recombines TRBV28 with TRBJ2-1; 10 nucleotides line up with TRBD2. V shed 8 bases, J shed 7 bases, and the junction held 8 bases outside the gene matches. This CDR3 is built from 14 residues. The germline V gene encodes CDR1 MDHEN and CDR2 SYDVKM. DNA of the CDR3: TGTGCCAGCCGCGGACCTAGCGGGAGAAATGAGCAGTTCTTC. It codes for CASRGPSGRNEQFF.

This clonotype came up a few times. The chain is built from TRBV4-1 and TRBJ2-1, with 14 positions matching TRBD2. CDR1 is MGHRA and CDR2 is YSYEKL in the germline V gene. The CDR3 is 18 amino acids. The ends lost 0 bases at V and 7 bases at J; junction bases unmatched: 8. CDR3 protein: CASSQDRRTSGRLNEQFF. CDR3 bases: TGCGCCAGCAGCCAAGATCGCAGGACTAGCGGGAGGCTGAATGAGCAGTTCTTC.

There are a few counts of this clonotype. The chain is built from TRBV6-5 and TRBJ2-4; 7 bases agree with TRBD1. CDR3 length: 16 amino acids. V lost 2 bases and J lost 0; bases outside the gene matches: 4. The germline V gene encodes CDR1 MNHEY and CDR2 SVGAGI. The CDR3, as DNA: TGTGCCAGCAGTTACAAGGACAGGCTAGCCAAAAACATTCAGTACTTC. Translation: CASSYKDRLAKNIQYF.

The rearrangement uses TRBV10-2 and TRBJ2-1; D is perhaps TRBD1 or TRBD2 (5 bases each). The CDR3 totals 16 residues. Trimming stripped 8 bases from V and 1 base from J, with 18 bases between. Germline V gene sequence: CDR1 WSHSY, CDR2 SAAADI. The DNA for the CDR3 is TGCGCCAGCGCCATGGTCCGGGGCCCTTCCTACAATGAGCAGTTCTTC. Translating it yields CASAMVRGPSYNEQFF.

This clonotype was recorded a few times. V is TRBV28 and J is TRBJ2-3; possible D gene TRBD2, 6 bases. The germline gives CDR1 MDHEN, CDR2 SYDVKM. Trimming shortened V by 10 bases and J by 2 bases, and 13 bases separated the two germline ends. The CDR3 consists of 13 residues. For the CDR3, the DNA is TGTGCCACTAGACTAGTCCTCACAGATACGCAGTATTTT. Translated, it gives CATRLVLTDTQYF.

The V call is TRBV20-1, the J call TRBJ2-7; no clear D gene. The CDR3 has 14 amino acids. Germline V lookup: CDR1 DFQATT, CDR2 SNEGSKA (reference sequence). Trimming stripped 5 bases from V and 0 bases from J, with 14 bases between. In DNA, the CDR3 is TGCAGTGCTGGTCCAGTCCAAATCTCCTACGAGCAGTACTTC. The encoded protein is CSAGPVQISYEQYF.

The rearrangement uses TRBV5-1 and TRBJ1-5; 8 positions agree with TRBD1. CDR3 length equals 18 residues. The trim removed 3 bases at V and 0 bases at J, leaving 11 bases unmatched. Germline V gives CDR1 SGHRS, CDR2 YFSETQ. Here the CDR3 reads CASSSGQADIYSNQPQHF. CDR3 in DNA: TGCGCCAGCAGCTCGGGACAGGCTGACATTTATAGCAATCAGCCCCAGCATTTT.

V is TRBV28 and J is TRBJ2-2; D not certain. This CDR3 spans 12 amino acids. In germline, CDR1 is MDHEN, CDR2 SYDVKM. V shed 10 bases and J shed 4 bases, with 10 bases lying between them. The CDR3 region has the DNA TGTGCCACCCGGCGAACCACCGGGGAGCTGTTTTTT. The encoded protein is CATRRTTGELFF. Together with reference TRBV28 and TRBJ2-2, the CDR3 gives the full variable domain: DVKVTQSSRYLVKRTGEKVFLECVQDMDHENMFWYRQDPGLGLRLIYFSYDVKMKEKGDIPEGYSVSREKKERFSLILESASTNQTSMYLCATRRTTGELFFGEGSRLTVL.

In its sample, this clonotype was seen many times. The chain is built from TRBV28 and TRBJ2-5; D is uncertain. The V gene lost 6 bases and the J gene lost 4 bases, with 3 bases spanning the gap. The CDR3 length is 10 residues. Per germline, CDR1 MDHEN and CDR2 SYDVKM. The CDR3 nucleotides read TGTGCCAGCAGAGGAGAGACCCAGTACTTC. Its translation is CASRGETQYF.

The J gene is TRBJ2-1, the V gene TRBV30; 9 positions match TRBD1. The CDR3 extends over 17 amino acids. With 1 base clipped from V and 0 bases from J, the junction kept 7 bases outside the gene matches. Germline V gives CDR1 GTSNPN, CDR2 SVGIG (reference sequence). The CDR3 nucleotides are TGTGCCTGGAGTGGTGGACAGGGGTCAAGCTCCTACAATGAGCAGTTCTTC. Encoded protein: CAWSGGQGSSSYNEQFF.

This clonotype was seen repeatedly, ten times or more. V and J are TRBV12-3 or TRBV12-4 and TRBJ2-6; D is perhaps TRBD1 (5 bases). Trimming removed 5 bases at V and 3 bases at J, with 14 bases between. This CDR3 has 16 residues. The CDR3: CASSGQGSIGANVLTF. The CDR3 DNA reads as TGTGCCAGCAGTGGGCAGGGAAGTATTGGGGCCAACGTCCTGACTTTC.

Remarks on this clonotype: A much larger clone is a single base away; this may be a read error. The chain links TRBV6-5 to TRBJ2-3; TRBD1 agrees at 9 bases. Germline V gene sequence: CDR1 MNHEY, CDR2 SVGAGI. The V segment lost 2 bases and the J segment 4 bases; nucleotides outside the gene matches: 1. This CDR3 contains 14 residues. CDR3 residues: CASSYGTGSDTQYF. CDR3 coding DNA: TGTGCCAGCAGTTACGGGACAGGGTCAGATACGCAGTATTTT.

This clonotype was counted between two and nine times. DNA of the CDR3: TGTGCCAGCAGTCCCCGGGACAGGAGTAATTCACCCCTCCACTTT. Amino acids: CASSPRDRSNSPLHF. V usage is TRBV6-1 and J usage is TRBJ1-6; 8 bases line up with TRBD1. Germline assignment: CDR1 MNHNS and CDR2 SASEGT. CDR3 length: 15 residues. V dropped 5 bases and J dropped 6; count of bases not matched to a gene: 6.

This clonotype has just a few counts. This chain links TRBV12-3 or TRBV12-4 with TRBJ1-3; TRBD1 agrees at 10 bases. V lost 6 bases and J lost 4; bases outside the gene matches: 6. This CDR3 region has 15 residues. The CDR3: CASSLTGGKGNTIYF. CDR3 coding DNA: TGTGCCAGCAGCCTGACAGGGGGCAAGGGAAACACCATATATTTT.

This chain connects TRBV4-3 to TRBJ1-5, with 8 bases that match TRBD1. After removal of 2 bases from V and 1 base from J, the junction contained 1 base not matched to a gene. The CDR3 sequence is 15 residues long. Germline V gene data show CDR1 as LGHNA and CDR2 as YSLEER. CDR3 protein: CASSQRTGSNQPQHF. DNA of the CDR3: TGCGCCAGCAGCCAACGGACAGGGAGCAATCAGCCCCAGCATTTT.

This clonotype turned up a few times. This chain links TRBV11-2 with TRBJ2-5; D is perhaps TRBD2 (7 bases). Germline CDR1 reads SGHAT; CDR2 reads FQNNGV. The V end lost 0 bases, the J end lost 5 bases, and 13 bases lay between the germline ends. This CDR3 has 15 amino acids. The CDR3 nucleotides are TGTGCCAGCAGCTTAGATGGGGGGGCACGGGAGACCCAGTACTTC. Encoded protein: CASSLDGGARETQYF.

This clonotype was detected a few times. The CDR3, as DNA: TGTGCCAGCACCACGGGACAGGGGGTGAACTATGGCTACACCTTC. Its protein is CASTTGQGVNYGYTF. This chain links TRBV12-3 or TRBV12-4 with TRBJ1-2; 11 nucleotides align to TRBD1. The CDR3 runs 15 residues. V shed 7 bases and J 2 bases; nucleotides not matched to a gene: 6.

This clonotype was observed at least ten times. The chain couples TRBV7-2 to TRBJ2-2; no clear D. The V gene lost 2 bases and the J gene lost 0 bases, with 4 bases spanning the gap. The CDR3 is made up of 14 amino acids. The germline V gene has CDR1 SGHTA and CDR2 FQGNSA. CDR3 coding DNA: TGTGCCAGCAGCTTACAGGCGAACACCGGGGAGCTGTTTTTT. Translating gives CASSLQANTGELFF.

The chain has TRBV5-1 and TRBJ2-7, with TRBD2 matching over 7 bases. Per the germline V gene, CDR1 is SGHRS and CDR2 is YFSETQ. Unmatched junction bases numbered 10, after V lost 1 base and J lost 0 bases. The length of the CDR3 is 17 residues. CDR3 coding DNA: TGCGCCAGCAGCTTGTCCCTGAGCGGGGCGAGCTCCTACGAGCAGTACTTC. It specifies CASSLSLSGASSYEQYF.